Following are 23 T cell receptor beta chains from one sample sequenced in a study of T cells in tumors after PD-1 blockade. Sequencing used immunoSEQ multiplex PCR; TCRdb keeps in-frame clones, though not all of them. The table shows roughly 47,000 clones, with nearly 80% occurring only once. This material consisted of PBMCs, taken before anti-PD-1 treatment. Source of these receptors: a human donor with basal cell carcinoma.

This clone was counted a few times. The chain links TRBV25-1 to TRBJ2-2, with 9 bases matching TRBD2. Germline CDR1 MGHDK, CDR2 SYGVNS. This CDR3 comprises 18 residues. The trim removed 4 bases at V and 8 bases at J, leaving 17 bases unmatched. CDR3 loop: CASSVGQRSSGSLGELFF. The CDR3 DNA sequence: TGTGCCAGCAGTGTCGGCCAGCGTAGTAGCGGGAGTCTGGGGGAGCTGTTTTTT.

This clone was detected a few times. This sequence joins TRBV7-9 and TRBJ1-1, with TRBD1 matching 7 bases. The CDR3 loop spans 15 amino acids. CDR1 and CDR2 from the germline V gene are SEHNR and FQNEAQ (reference sequence). J lost 4 bases, V lost 4 bases, and 9 bases had no gene match. The CDR3 bases are TGTGCCAGCAGCTCCTTCACAGGGGATTCCACTGAAGCTTTCTTT. Translation gives CASSSFTGDSTEAFF.

The chain carries TRBV2 and TRBJ1-5; D gene ambiguous. The CDR3 sequence is 15 residues long. The ends were cut back, 3 bases at V and 2 bases at J, with 11 bases in the middle. Looked up from germline, CDR1 is SNHLY and CDR2 is FYNNEI. CDR3 in DNA: TGTGCCAGCAGTGATAGATCTCGGGGCAATCAGCCCCAGCATTTT. It specifies CASSDRSRGNQPQHF.

The chain recombines TRBV6-1 with TRBJ2-7; no reliable D call. CDR1 and CDR2 (germline): MNHNS, SASEGT. The V and J ends lost 0 bases and 1 base respectively, with 7 bases between them. The CDR3 is 14 amino acids. CDR3 sequence (DNA): TGTGCCAGCAGTGAAGCCTGGCGGTCCTACGAGCAGTACTTC. Translating it yields CASSEAWRSYEQYF.

The V and J genes are TRBV3-1 (or the pseudogene TRBV3-2) and TRBJ2-1, with 9 nucleotides matching TRBD2. J was trimmed by 5 bases and V by 0 bases; bases with no gene match: 5. CDR3 length equals 16 residues. Germline V gene sequence: CDR1 LGHDT, CDR2 YNNKEL (reference sequence). The CDR3 sequence is CASSQDRLAGNNEQFF. CDR3 in DNA: TGTGCCAGCAGCCAAGATCGTCTAGCGGGGAACAATGAGCAGTTCTTC.

The rearrangement uses TRBV6-5 and TRBJ2-3; D ambiguous. The V end lost 5 bases, the J end lost 6 bases, and 12 bases lay between the germline ends. The CDR3 runs to 13 residues. Per the germline V gene, CDR1 is MNHEY and CDR2 is SVGAGI. This CDR3 is CASSPRYGDTQYF. DNA for the CDR3: TGTGCCAGCAGTCCTAGATACGGGGATACGCAGTATTTT.

The V gene is TRBV5-1, the J gene TRBJ2-3; TRBD2 matches at 10 bases. CDR3 length equals 14 residues. CDR1 is SGHRS and CDR2 is YFSETQ in the germline V gene. Losses at the gene ends were 4 bases for V and 6 bases for J; bases not matched to a gene: 5. The CDR3 DNA reads TGCGCCAGCAGCGATCCGGGACTAGCGGATACGCAGTATTTT. It translates to CASSDPGLADTQYF.

The chain has TRBV10-2 and TRBJ1-2; a weak D match, TRBD1 (5 bases). The CDR3 spans 13 residues. Germline V lookup: CDR1 WSHSY, CDR2 SAAADI. Trimming shortened V by 3 bases and J by 3 bases, and 8 bases separated the two germline ends. CDR3 nucleotide sequence: TGCGCCAGCAGTGACAGGGTGGACTATGGCTACACCTTC. Its translation is CASSDRVDYGYTF.

The chain uses TRBV25-1 and TRBJ1-2; TRBD1 is a possible D gene (6 bases). CDR3 size: 13 residues. From germline, CDR1 is MGHDK and CDR2 SYGVNS. Trimming removed 3 bases from V and 8 bases from J, with 13 bases in between. The CDR3, as DNA: TGTGCCAGCAGTGATTGGGGGGGGCGCGGCTACACCTTC. Translated, it gives CASSDWGGRGYTF.

This chain links TRBV12-3 or TRBV12-4 with TRBJ1-2, with unresolved D. The CDR3 length is 12 residues. Trimming cost V 5 bases and J 2 bases, with 6 bases left between them. The CDR3 loop is CASSIDNYGYTF. The CDR3 region has the DNA TGTGCCAGCAGTATCGACAACTATGGCTACACCTTC.

The V gene is TRBV27, the J gene TRBJ2-7, with D possibly matching TRBD2 (5 bases). The CDR3 contains 13 residues. CDR1 and CDR2 (germline): MNHEY, SMNVEV (reference sequence). Trimming cost V 7 bases and J 4 bases, with 14 bases left between them. This CDR3 reads CASTSGVGYEQYF. The CDR3 DNA is TGTGCCAGCACCTCCGGGGTTGGGTACGAGCAGTACTTC.

The chain employs TRBV29-1 and TRBJ1-1; D may be TRBD1 (5 bases). The CDR3 length is 12 residues. V lost 8 bases to trimming and J lost 0 bases, with 10 bases between them. The germline CDR1 and CDR2 sequences are SQVTM and ANQGSEA. CDR3 loop: CSPRQLNTEAFF. The CDR3 nucleotides read TGCAGCCCCCGACAGTTGAACACTGAAGCTTTCTTT. Drawing the rest from reference TRBV29-1 and TRBJ1-1, the complete variable domain is SAVISQKPSRDICQRGTSLTIQCQVDSQVTMMFWYRQQPGQSLTLIATANQGSEATYESGFVIDKFPISRPNLTFSTLTVSNMSPEDSSIYLCSPRQLNTEAFFGQGTRLTVV.

This clone has just a few counts. The CDR3 protein is CASSGGTFLNYGYTF. The CDR3 nucleotides are TGTGCCAGCAGCGGAGGGACCTTCCTCAACTATGGCTACACCTTC. The V gene is TRBV7-2, the J gene TRBJ1-2, with a possible D match to TRBD1 (5 bases). CDR3 size: 15 residues. Trimming stripped 5 bases from V and 2 bases from J, with 15 bases between. Germline CDR1 is SGHTA and CDR2 is FQGNSA.

The chain recombines TRBV24-1 with TRBJ1-2, with a weak D call TRBD1 (5 bases). V gave up 6 bases and J gave up 1 base, with 11 bases separating them. Germline-derived CDR1 and CDR2 are KGHDR and SFDVKD. The CDR3 spans 14 residues. The CDR3 spells CATSQGGINYGYTF. The CDR3 DNA reads TGTGCCACCAGTCAGGGAGGAATTAACTATGGCTACACCTTC.

The rearrangement uses TRBV7-2 and TRBJ2-1; the match to TRBD2 covers 9 bases. V shed 4 bases, J shed 15 bases, and the junction held 7 bases outside the gene matches. This CDR3 region has 12 residues. In germline, CDR1 is SGHTA, CDR2 FQGNSA. Here the CDR3 DNA reads TGTGCCAGCAGCTACCTAGCGGGAATAGTGTTCTTC. It specifies CASSYLAGIVFF.

The chain recombines TRBV3-1 (or the pseudogene TRBV3-2) with TRBJ2-7, with 10 positions matching TRBD2. This CDR3 is 13 amino acids long. Germline lookup yields CDR1 LGHDT and CDR2 YNNKEL (reference sequence). Trimming at V came to 6 bases and at J to 6 bases, leaving 5 bases not matched to a gene. The CDR3: CASRTSGMFEQYF. CDR3 bases: TGTGCCAGCAGAACTAGCGGGATGTTCGAGCAGTACTTC.

The chain carries TRBV5-3 and TRBJ2-7, with D unclear. TRBV5-3 is given ORF status, its function remaining uncertain. CDR3 length equals 13 residues. V was clipped by 0 bases and J by 0 bases, with 4 bases between them. CDR3 sequence: CARSLDSSYEQYF. The CDR3 DNA follows: TGTGCCAGAAGCTTGGACAGCTCCTACGAGCAGTACTTC.

The chain is built from TRBV5-1 and TRBJ2-7; the match to TRBD2 covers 8 bases. Germline CDR1 SGHRS, CDR2 YFSETQ. The trim removed 0 bases at V and 0 bases at J, leaving 8 bases unmatched. The CDR3 covers 17 residues. For the CDR3, the DNA is TGCGCCAGCAGCTTGGGGGTTCCGGGAGGGAACTCCTACGAGCAGTACTTC. Protein: CASSLGVPGGNSYEQYF.

This clone was found once. V usage is TRBV9 and J usage is TRBJ2-1, with 9 nucleotides matching TRBD1. V lost 3 bases and J lost 10; bases outside the gene matches: 8. Per germline, CDR1 SGDLS and CDR2 YYNGEE. This CDR3 has 14 residues. The CDR3 loop is CASSAPGQGGEQFF. In DNA form, the CDR3 reads TGTGCCAGCAGCGCCCCGGGACAGGGAGGGGAGCAGTTCTTC.

This clone was counted only a few times. Mismatch with germline at one junction end may stem from a read error. CDR3 in DNA: TGTGCCAGCAGTTTAGATTCCAGGGGCTATGGCTACACCTTC. Residues: CASSLDSRGYGYTF. The chain is built from TRBV7-2 and TRBJ1-2, with a tentative D call TRBD1 (6 bases). Germline loops: CDR1 SGHTA, CDR2 FQGNSA. The CDR3 sequence is 14 residues long.

The chain combines TRBV5-1 with TRBJ2-1; 9 nucleotides agree with TRBD2. CDR3 length: 16 residues. Germline V CDR1 and CDR2: SGHRS, YFSETQ. The V gene end was trimmed by 3 bases and the J gene end by 6 bases; junction bases not matched to a gene: 10. The CDR3 nucleotides are TGCGCCAGCAGCTCCGCCGGTAGCGGGAGTTTCAATGAGCAGTTCTTC. Protein: CASSSAGSGSFNEQFF. The variable domain in full, with the rest retrieved from reference TRBV5-1 and TRBJ2-1, is KAGVTQTPRYLIKTRGQQVTLSCSPISGHRSVSWYQQTPGQGLQFLFEYFSETQRNKGNFPGRFSGRQFSNSRSEMNVSTLELGDSALYLCASSSAGSGSFNEQFFGPGTRLTVL.

V is TRBV27 and J is TRBJ2-7; 7 bases fit TRBD1. CDR3 length equals 14 residues. The V and J ends lost 2 bases and 4 bases, in that order; junction bases with no gene match: 5. Germline V gene sequence: CDR1 MNHEY, CDR2 SMNVEV (reference sequence). CDR3 in amino acids: CASSLNRGLYEQYF. The CDR3 bases are TGTGCCAGCAGTTTAAACAGGGGTTTGTACGAGCAGTACTTC.

The chain uses TRBV5-1 and TRBJ1-4; 9 bases map to TRBD1. The J segment lost 5 bases and the V segment lost 0 bases, leaving 2 bases of the junction unmatched. The CDR3 consists of 15 residues. Looked up from germline, CDR1 is SGHRS and CDR2 is YFSETQ. CDR3 DNA sequence: TGCGCCAGCAGCTTGGAGGGACAGGGAAATGAAAAACTGTTTTTT. Residues: CASSLEGQGNEKLFF.